This T cell receptor beta chain derives from a study of blood T cell repertoires in COVID-19. Per the original methods: Scientists estimated how many nucleated cells there were by amplifying reference gene primers. Clones were read by immunoSEQ multiplex PCR, and TCRdb kept only the in-frame ones, dropping some. D and trimming were read from the DNA, whereas the V and J calls and clone size are those reported in that table. This sample yields approximately 450,000 clones, of which roughly nine tenths are seen a single time; 0.95% to 1.2% belongs to the top ten. Germline loops: CDR1 GTSNPN, CDR2 SVGIG (reference sequence). This CDR3 spans 12 amino acids. V trimming: 4 bases; J trimming: 4 bases; junction bases outside the gene matches: 2. Study members were between about 18 and 90 years old and lived in 20 to 30 US regions. Cohorts were based on clinical histories the participants reported.

This chain uses TRBV30 with TRBJ2-3, with TRBD1 matching 7 bases. This sequence originates from a man in his thirties or forties who had recovered from COVID-19. Sequencing was carried out using PBMCs or T cells enriched from blood (not recorded which). The CDR3 DNA reads TGTGCCTGGAAAACAGGGGCAGATACGCAGTATTTT. This codes for CAWKTGADTQYF.